This T cell receptor (beta chain) originates from a study of OX40 agonist ivuxolimab in advanced cancers. Study-level information: The patients received ivuxolimab by intravenous route every 2 weeks at 0.01 to 10 mg/kg.

Data came from immunoSEQ multiplex PCR; TCRdb stores just in-frame clones and leaves some out. The table records fewer than 65,000 clones, approximately 86% of them present only once. General study results and limits: On average, CD8+ T cells showed a greater number of expanded clones than CD4+.

For this clone: The antigen is undetermined.

Germline CDR1 is SGHTA and CDR2 is FQGTGA. V gave up 5 bases and J gave up 1 base; unmatched junction bases: 10. There are 16 residues in the CDR3. This receptor was identified in an adult with an advanced solid tumor such as melanoma, head and neck, liver or kidney cancer. Sequences were derived from CD4+ or CD8+ T cells sorted from blood, sampled in a trial of the OX40 agonist ivuxolimab. The chain joins TRBV7-3 to TRBJ2-5; 7 bases are shared with TRBD2. CDR3 sequence: CASSLRAGDPQETQYF. CDR3 DNA: TGTGCCAGCAGCCTAAGGGCGGGGGACCCCCAAGAGACCCAGTACTTC.